The 22 T cell receptor beta chains given below trace back to one sample, sequenced in a study of OX40 agonist ivuxolimab in advanced cancers. Only in-frame clones appear in the TCRdb table, and some are missing; sequencing was by immunoSEQ multiplex PCR. The profile shows about 150,000 clones, 90% to 95% of them singletons. The source material was CD4+ or CD8+ T cells sorted from blood, sampled in a trial of the OX40 agonist ivuxolimab. All receptors derive from an adult with an advanced solid tumor such as melanoma, head and neck, liver or kidney cancer.

This clone was detected once. The chain recombines TRBV10-1 with TRBJ1-3, with D unresolved. Germline V lookup: CDR1 WNHNN, CDR2 SYGVQD (reference sequence). Trimming took off 3 bases at V and 7 bases at J, with 10 bases between the two ends. CDR3 size: 13 residues. CDR3 nucleotide sequence: TGCGCCAGCAGTGACGGCACGGGGAACACCATATATTTT. Translating gives CASSDGTGNTIYF.

This sequence joins TRBV5-1 and TRBJ2-7; 11 nucleotides agree with TRBD1. The J segment lost 3 bases and the V segment lost 1 base, leaving 3 bases of the junction unmatched. From germline, CDR1 is SGHRS and CDR2 YFSETQ. This CDR3 spans 15 amino acids. The CDR3 loop reads CASSLFGTGGYEQYF. The CDR3 DNA reads as TGCGCCAGCAGCTTGTTCGGGACAGGGGGCTACGAGCAGTACTTC.

CDR3 in DNA: TGTGCCAGCAGCGTAATGGGCAACACTGAAGCTTTCTTT. This sequence encodes CASSVMGNTEAFF. The chain combines TRBV9 with TRBJ1-1; D uncertain. The CDR3 has 13 amino acids. V shed 1 base and J shed 2 bases, with 6 bases lying between them. Germline CDR1 is SGDLS and CDR2 is YYNGEE.

This clone showed up just once. CDR3 residues: CASNWDGPYEQYF. CDR3 in DNA: TGTGCCAGCAACTGGGACGGCCCATACGAGCAGTACTTC. The gene calls are TRBV6-1 and TRBJ2-7; D is tentatively TRBD1 or TRBD2 (5 bases each). CDR1 is MNHNS and CDR2 is SASEGT in the germline V gene. The CDR3 spans 13 residues. Trimming took 7 bases from V and 4 from J, leaving 14 bases between them.

The V call is TRBV25-1, the J call TRBJ2-6; D gene unclear. This CDR3 spans 13 amino acids. Germline V gene sequence: CDR1 MGHDK, CDR2 SYGVNS. V lost 7 bases to trimming and J lost 0 bases, with 4 bases between them. CDR3 protein: CASTGSGANVLTF. CDR3 coding DNA: TGTGCCAGCACGGGCTCTGGGGCCAACGTCCTGACTTTC. The entire variable domain, with the rest obtained from reference TRBV25-1 and TRBJ2-6, is as follows: EADIYQTPRYLVIGTGKKITLECSQTMGHDKMYWYQQDPGMELHLIHYSYGVNSTEKGDLSSESTVSRIRTEHFPLTLESARPSHTSQYLCASTGSGANVLTFGAGSRLTVL.

The chain couples TRBV5-4 to TRBJ2-7; the match to TRBD1 covers 7 bases. The germline V gene has CDR1 SGHNT and CDR2 YYREEE (reference sequence). CDR3 length: 15 amino acids. J was trimmed by 0 bases and V by 5 bases; bases with no gene match: 8. CDR3 DNA: TGTGCCAGCAGATCAGGACAGGACCACTCCTACGAGCAGTACTTC. It specifies CASRSGQDHSYEQYF.

The chain carries TRBV5-6 and TRBJ1-1; D is unresolved. Germline CDR1 is SGHDT and CDR2 is YYEEEE. Trimming stripped 1 base from V and 0 bases from J, with 10 bases between. The CDR3 has 15 amino acids. CDR3 sequence reads: CASSLMAVMNTEAFF. In nucleotides, the CDR3 is TGTGCCAGCAGCTTGATGGCAGTCATGAACACTGAAGCTTTCTTT.

V and J are TRBV29-1 and TRBJ1-2, with 9 bases lining up with TRBD1. The CDR3 runs 12 residues. CDR1 is SQVTM, CDR2 ANQGSEA, per germline. J was trimmed by 8 bases and V by 7 bases; bases with no gene match: 8. The DNA of the CDR3 is TGCAGCGCAGGACAGGGGTTGAGGGGCTACACCTTC. The encoded protein is CSAGQGLRGYTF.

Turning to this clone: At one end, the junction sequence differs from germline, possibly due to a read error. V usage is TRBV28 and J usage is TRBJ2-7; 9 bases are shared with TRBD1. CDR1 and CDR2 from the germline V gene are MDHEN and SYDVKM. There are 17 residues in the CDR3. This CDR3 is CASSFILWGQGSHEQYF. CDR3 nucleotides: TGTGCCAGCAGTTTTATCCTTTGGGGACAGGGCTCCCACGAGCAGTACTTC. The full variable domain, its missing parts supplied by reference TRBV28 and TRBJ2-7, is DVKVTQSSRYLVKRTGEKVFLECVQDMDHENMFWYRQDPGLGLRLIYFSYDVKMKEKGDIPEGYSVSREKKERFSLILESASTNQTSMYLCASSFILWGQGSHEQYFGPGTRLTVT.

This clone has a single count. This chain joins TRBV6-1 and TRBJ2-3, with a weak D call TRBD2 (5 bases). The CDR3 is made up of 19 amino acids. Germline assignment: CDR1 MNHNS and CDR2 SASEGT. V gave up 1 base and J gave up 0 bases, with 20 bases separating them. The CDR3 DNA is TGTGCCAGCAGTGAAGGGTGGGCGGGCGGTTTCTCTAGCACAGATACGCAGTATTTT. Protein sequence: CASSEGWAGGFSSTDTQYF.

The V and J genes are TRBV5-1 and TRBJ1-4; D is perhaps TRBD1 (5 bases). Germline V gene lookup returns CDR1 SGHRS and CDR2 YFSETQ. The CDR3 runs to 14 residues. V was clipped by 1 base and J by 4 bases, with 8 bases between them. CDR3: CASSLIGVNEKLFF. In DNA, the CDR3 is TGCGCCAGCAGCTTGATAGGGGTTAATGAAAAACTGTTTTTT.

V is TRBV5-1 and J is TRBJ2-5; possible D gene TRBD1, 6 bases. The germline gives CDR1 SGHRS, CDR2 YFSETQ. The CDR3 has 14 amino acids. Trimming stripped 4 bases from V and 2 bases from J, with 12 bases between. CDR3 amino acids: CASSLRTDQETQYF. Here the CDR3 DNA reads TGCGCCAGCAGCCTCCGGACAGATCAAGAGACCCAGTACTTC.

The rearrangement links TRBV5-1 to TRBJ2-3, with D possibly TRBD1 on 6 matching bases. The CDR3 length is 16 residues. Trimming pared 3 bases from V and 4 bases from J, leaving 18 bases between. The germline V gene has CDR1 SGHRS and CDR2 YFSETQ. CDR3 bases: TGCGCCAGCAGCTGGGGGACATACGAGATCGCAGATACGCAGTATTTT. Residues: CASSWGTYEIADTQYF.

This rearrangement joins TRBV5-4 to TRBJ1-1; D is uncertain. Between the trimmed V and J ends, which lost 5 bases and 5 bases, there was a span of 22 bases. This CDR3 contains 16 residues. The germline gives CDR1 SGHNT, CDR2 YYREEE (reference sequence). The chain's CDR3 is CASSSTPGMWNTEAFF. The CDR3 coding sequence is TGTGCCAGCAGTTCCACCCCGGGTATGTGGAATACTGAAGCTTTCTTT. Together with reference TRBV5-4 and TRBJ1-1, the CDR3 gives the full variable domain: ETGVTQSPTHLIKTRGQQVTLRCSSQSGHNTVSWYQQALGQGPQFIFQYYREEENGRGNFPPRFSGLQFPNYSSELNVNALELDDSALYLCASSSTPGMWNTEAFFGQGTRLTVV.

The chain couples TRBV5-1 to TRBJ2-1; 13 bases are shared with TRBD2. The CDR3 is made up of 15 amino acids. V lost 3 bases to trimming and J lost 8 bases; unmatched junction nucleotides: 5. From germline, CDR1 is SGHRS and CDR2 YFSETQ. The CDR3 nucleotides are TGCGCCAGCAGCTGGACTAGCGGGAGAGGGGATGAGCAGTTCTTC. It specifies CASSWTSGRGDEQFF.

The V call is TRBV28, the J call TRBJ2-7; D not resolved. Trimming took off 2 bases at V and 5 bases at J, with 4 bases between the two ends. This CDR3 comprises 11 residues. Germline CDR1 reads MDHEN; CDR2 reads SYDVKM. CDR3 residues: CASSLRDEQYF. The CDR3 DNA is TGTGCCAGCAGTTTACGGGACGAGCAGTACTTC.

The CDR3 nucleotides are TGCGCCAGCAGCCCCGAGGGGCTAGCGGGGGGTGAGCAGTACTTC. This codes for CASSPEGLAGGEQYF. J is TRBJ2-7 and V is TRBV5-1; TRBD2 matches 11 bases. Germline lookup yields CDR1 SGHRS and CDR2 YFSETQ. This CDR3 contains 15 residues. V trimming: 4 bases; J trimming: 7 bases; junction bases outside the gene matches: 10.

V is TRBV2 and J is TRBJ1-1, with D tentatively TRBD1 (6 bases). This CDR3 spans 14 amino acids. Trimming cost V 2 bases and J 2 bases, with 9 bases left between them. Germline loops: CDR1 SNHLY, CDR2 FYNNEI. CDR3 nucleotide sequence: TGTGCCAGCAGTGAACAGGGGCCTAACACTGAAGCTTTCTTT. It encodes CASSEQGPNTEAFF.

V is TRBV23-1 and J is TRBJ2-6; D not resolved. TRBV23-1 is identified as an open reading frame with a role that is uncertain. The CDR3 is made up of 16 amino acids. V lost 4 bases, J lost 0 bases, and 10 bases lay in between. The CDR3 protein is CASSRAGSSGANVLTF. CDR3 DNA sequence: TGCGCCAGCAGTCGAGCAGGCAGCTCTGGGGCCAACGTCCTGACTTTC.

This clone appeared once. The rearrangement uses TRBV7-2 and TRBJ1-1; D is perhaps TRBD1 (5 bases). CDR1 is SGHTA and CDR2 is FQGNSA in the germline V gene. The CDR3 consists of 12 residues. V was trimmed by 2 bases and J by 12 bases, leaving 13 bases between them. CDR3 protein: CASSLTGGRTFF. The CDR3 nucleotides read TGTGCCAGCAGCTTAACCGGGGGACGGACTTTCTTT.

The table lists this clone with a count of one. J is TRBJ2-7 and V is TRBV28; 7 nucleotides agree with TRBD2. Germline V lookup: CDR1 MDHEN, CDR2 SYDVKM. Trimming removed 1 base from V and 2 bases from J; junction bases left unmatched: 8. There are 16 residues in the CDR3. The CDR3 protein is CASSLSLRGLAYEQYF. The DNA for the CDR3 is TGTGCCAGCAGTTTATCCCTTCGTGGACTAGCCTACGAGCAGTACTTC.

The chain uses TRBV6-1 and TRBJ2-5; D gene ambiguous. From germline, CDR1 is MNHNS and CDR2 SASEGT. Trimming took 4 bases from V and 1 from J, leaving 13 bases between them. CDR3 length: 15 amino acids. The CDR3 bases are TGTGCCAGCAGTGCTTTTACAAGCTTCCAAGAGACCCAGTACTTC. Its protein product is CASSAFTSFQETQYF.